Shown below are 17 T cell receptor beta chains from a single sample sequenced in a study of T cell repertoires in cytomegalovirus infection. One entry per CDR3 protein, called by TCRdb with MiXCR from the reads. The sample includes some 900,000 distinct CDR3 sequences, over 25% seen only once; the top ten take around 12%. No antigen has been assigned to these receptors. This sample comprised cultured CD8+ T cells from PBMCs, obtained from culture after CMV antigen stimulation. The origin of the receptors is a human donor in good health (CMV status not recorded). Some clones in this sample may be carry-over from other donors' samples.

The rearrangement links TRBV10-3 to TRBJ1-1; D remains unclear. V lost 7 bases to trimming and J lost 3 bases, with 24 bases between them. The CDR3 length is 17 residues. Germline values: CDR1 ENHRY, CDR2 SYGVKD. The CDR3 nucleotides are TGTGCCATCACCCCTTCGGACGGCCGGAGGGCCGACACTGAAGCTTTCTTT. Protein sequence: CAITPSDGRRADTEAFF.

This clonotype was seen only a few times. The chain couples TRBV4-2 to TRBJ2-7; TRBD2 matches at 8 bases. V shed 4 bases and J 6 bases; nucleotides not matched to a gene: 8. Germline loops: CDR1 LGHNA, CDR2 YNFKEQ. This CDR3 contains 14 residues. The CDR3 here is CASSPGLGVLEQYV. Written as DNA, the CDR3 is TGTGCCAGCAGCCCGGGACTAGGAGTTCTCGAGCAGTACGTC.

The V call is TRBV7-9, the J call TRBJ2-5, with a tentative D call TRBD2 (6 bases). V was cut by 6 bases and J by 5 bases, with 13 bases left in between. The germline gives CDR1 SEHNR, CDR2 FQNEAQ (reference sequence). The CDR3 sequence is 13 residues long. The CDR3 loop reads CASSWGEGETQYF. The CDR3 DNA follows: TGTGCCAGCAGTTGGGGGGAAGGGGAGACCCAGTACTTC.

CDR3 amino acids: CASRVREDGTEAFF. CDR3 nucleotides: TGTGCCAGCAGGGTCAGGGAAGATGGCACTGAAGCTTTCTTT. This sequence joins TRBV27 and TRBJ1-1; tentative D call: TRBD1 (5 bases). CDR3 size: 14 residues. Germline-derived CDR1 and CDR2 are MNHEY and SMNVEV (reference sequence). The V end lost 6 bases, the J end lost 4 bases, and 15 bases lay between the germline ends.

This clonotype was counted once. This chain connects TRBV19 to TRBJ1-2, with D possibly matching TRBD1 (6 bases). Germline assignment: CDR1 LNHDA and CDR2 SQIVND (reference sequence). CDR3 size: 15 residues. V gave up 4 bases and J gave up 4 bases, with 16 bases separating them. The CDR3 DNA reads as TGTGCCAGTAGTACTCCCCAACAGGGTCCCTATGGCTACACCTTC. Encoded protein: CASSTPQQGPYGYTF.

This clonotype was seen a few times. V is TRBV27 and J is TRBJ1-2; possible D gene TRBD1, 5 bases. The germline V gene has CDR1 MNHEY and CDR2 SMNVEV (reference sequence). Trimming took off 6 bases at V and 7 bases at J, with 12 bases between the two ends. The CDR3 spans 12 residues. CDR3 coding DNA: TGTGCCAGCAGCGGTTCAGGGTTTGGCTACACCTTC. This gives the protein CASSGSGFGYTF.

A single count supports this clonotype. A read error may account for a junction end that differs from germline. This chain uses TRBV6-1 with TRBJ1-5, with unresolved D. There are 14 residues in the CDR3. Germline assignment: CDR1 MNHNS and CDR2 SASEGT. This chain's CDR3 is CASSERLIDQPHHF. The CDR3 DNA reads TGTGCCAGCAGTGAAAGGTTAATAGATCAGCCCCATCATTTT.

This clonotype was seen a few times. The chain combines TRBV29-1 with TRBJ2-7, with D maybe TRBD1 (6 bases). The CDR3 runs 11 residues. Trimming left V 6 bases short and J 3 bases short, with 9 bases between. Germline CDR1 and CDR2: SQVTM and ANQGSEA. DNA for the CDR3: TGCAGCGTCGTCAGGGGCTACGAGCAGTACGTC. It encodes CSVVRGYEQYV.

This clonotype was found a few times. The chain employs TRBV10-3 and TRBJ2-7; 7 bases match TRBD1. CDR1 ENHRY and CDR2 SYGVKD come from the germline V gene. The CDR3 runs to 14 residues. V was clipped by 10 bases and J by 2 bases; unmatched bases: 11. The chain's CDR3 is CASLQGTVTYEQYF. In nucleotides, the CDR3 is TGTGCCAGCCTACAGGGGACGGTAACCTACGAGCAGTACTTC.

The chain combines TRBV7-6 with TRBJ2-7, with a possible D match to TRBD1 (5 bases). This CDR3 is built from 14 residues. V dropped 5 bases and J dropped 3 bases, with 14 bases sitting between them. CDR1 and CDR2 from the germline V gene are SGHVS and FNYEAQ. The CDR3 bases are TGTGCCAGCAGCCCTAAGCAGGGCTACTACGAGCAGTACTTC. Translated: CASSPKQGYYEQYF.

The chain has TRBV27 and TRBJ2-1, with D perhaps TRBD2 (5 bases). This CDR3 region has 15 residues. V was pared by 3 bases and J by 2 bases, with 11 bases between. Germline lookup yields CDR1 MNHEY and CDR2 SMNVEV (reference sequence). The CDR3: CASSFRGAAYNEQFF. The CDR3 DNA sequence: TGTGCCAGCAGTTTTCGTGGAGCGGCCTACAATGAGCAGTTCTTC.

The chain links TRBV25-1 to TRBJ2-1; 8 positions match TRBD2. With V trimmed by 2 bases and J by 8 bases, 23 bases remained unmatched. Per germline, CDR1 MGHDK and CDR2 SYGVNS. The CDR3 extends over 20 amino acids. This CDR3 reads CASSEIGLALLSGGGYEQFF. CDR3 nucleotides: TGTGCCAGCAGTGAAATAGGGCTAGCCCTTCTCTCGGGGGGGGGTTATGAGCAGTTCTTC.

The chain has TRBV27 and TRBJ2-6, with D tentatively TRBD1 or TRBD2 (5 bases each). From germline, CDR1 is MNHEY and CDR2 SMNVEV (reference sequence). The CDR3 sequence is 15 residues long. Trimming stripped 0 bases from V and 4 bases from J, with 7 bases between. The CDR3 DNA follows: TGTGCCAGCAGTTTATCGTGGGGGGGGGCCAACGTCCTGACTTTC. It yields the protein CASSLSWGGANVLTF.

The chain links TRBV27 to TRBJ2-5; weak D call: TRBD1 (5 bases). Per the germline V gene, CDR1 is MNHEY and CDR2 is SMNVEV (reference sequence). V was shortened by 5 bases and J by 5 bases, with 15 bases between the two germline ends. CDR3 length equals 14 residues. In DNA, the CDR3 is TGTGCCAGCAGTAGAGACAGAAGGCACGAGACCCAGTACTTC. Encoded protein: CASSRDRRHETQYF.

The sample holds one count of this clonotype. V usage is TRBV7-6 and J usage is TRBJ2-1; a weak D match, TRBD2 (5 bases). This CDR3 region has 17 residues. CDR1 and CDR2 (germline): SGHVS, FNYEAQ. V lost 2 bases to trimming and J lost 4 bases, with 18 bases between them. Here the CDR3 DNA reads TGTGCCAGCAGCTTATCTGTTGCGGGCAGGCCTTACAATGAGCAGTTCTTC. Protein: CASSLSVAGRPYNEQFF.

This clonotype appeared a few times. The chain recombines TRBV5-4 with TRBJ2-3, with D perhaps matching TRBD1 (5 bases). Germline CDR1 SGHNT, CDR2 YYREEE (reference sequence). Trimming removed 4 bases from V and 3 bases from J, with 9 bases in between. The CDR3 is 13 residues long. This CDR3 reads CASSMDNTDTQYF. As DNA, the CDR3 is TGTGCCAGCAGCATGGACAATACAGATACGCAGTATTTT.

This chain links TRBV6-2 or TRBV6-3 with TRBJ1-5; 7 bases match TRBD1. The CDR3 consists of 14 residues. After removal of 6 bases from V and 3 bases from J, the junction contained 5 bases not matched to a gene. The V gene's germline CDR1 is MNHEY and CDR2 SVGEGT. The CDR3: CASRQGQLNQPQHF. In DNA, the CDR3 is TGTGCCAGCAGGCAGGGACAGCTCAATCAGCCCCAGCATTTT.